The 26 T cell receptor beta chains listed next were all sequenced from one sample in a study of T cell repertoires in cytomegalovirus infection. MiXCR was run by TCRdb on the reads, yielding one entry per CDR3 protein. Among 210,000 or so distinct CDR3 sequences listed, 5% to 8.5% were seen once. Specimen: PBMCs. These receptors all stem from a human donor in good health (CMV status not recorded). Some clones in this sample may be carry-over from other donors' samples.

The chain joins TRBV20-1 to TRBJ2-5; D unclear. The germline CDR1 and CDR2 sequences are DFQATT and SNEGSKA (reference sequence). V lost 4 bases and J 2 bases, leaving 5 bases between the germline ends. This CDR3 comprises 11 residues. CDR3 coding DNA: TGCAGTGCTAAAAGACAAGAGACCCAGTACTTC. It is translated as CSAKRQETQYF.

This clonotype was observed many times. The chain is built from TRBV4-1 and TRBJ1-1, with D perhaps TRBD1 (6 bases). Trimming took off 0 bases at V and 2 bases at J, with 13 bases between the two ends. This CDR3 contains 16 residues. Germline-derived CDR1 and CDR2 are MGHRA and YSYEKL. Here the CDR3 reads CASSQDRQGRNTEAFF. The CDR3, as DNA: TGCGCCAGCAGCCAAGATAGGCAGGGGCGCAACACTGAAGCTTTCTTT.

This clonotype was seen repeatedly, ten times or more. The chain combines TRBV7-2 with TRBJ1-3; D possibly corresponds to TRBD1 (5 bases). The CDR3 covers 15 residues. Trimming pared 8 bases from V and 4 bases from J, leaving 18 bases between. Germline-derived CDR1 and CDR2 are SGHTA and FQGNSA. DNA of the CDR3: TGTGCCAGCTCACCGCAGGGAGGATTAGGAAACACCATATATTTT. This codes for CASSPQGGLGNTIYF.

In regard to this clonotype: A read error may explain this, as a much larger clone is one base away. J is TRBJ1-2 and V is TRBV29-1; TRBD1 might be the D (5 bases). Germline V gene lookup returns CDR1 SQVTM and CDR2 ANQGSEA. V lost 7 bases, J lost 4 bases, and 19 bases lay in between. The CDR3 has 14 residues. CDR3 sequence (DNA): TGCAGCGCGGCCCCGGGGGGGGGGATCTATGGCTACACCTTC. It is translated as CSAAPGGGIYGYTF.

The table lists this clonotype with many counts. This sequence joins TRBV7-2 and TRBJ1-2, with D unclear. There are 14 residues in the CDR3. The V gene's germline CDR1 is SGHTA and CDR2 FQGNSA. The germline V and J ends were trimmed by 5 bases and 8 bases, with 18 bases remaining between them. The CDR3 here is CASSPSDGFGGYTF. As DNA, the CDR3 is TGTGCCAGCAGCCCGTCGGACGGGTTCGGGGGCTACACCTTC. Together with reference TRBV7-2 and TRBJ1-2, the CDR3 gives the full variable domain: GAGVSQSPSNKVTEKGKDVELRCDPISGHTALYWYRQSLGQGLEFLIYFQGNSAPDKSGLPSDRFSAERTGGSVSTLTIQRTQQEDSAVYLCASSPSDGFGGYTFGSGTRLTVV.

At least ten counts were recorded for this clonotype. The chain recombines TRBV14 with TRBJ1-6; no firm D call. This CDR3 has 14 amino acids. Trimming stripped 4 bases from V and 7 bases from J, with 11 bases between. Germline V gives CDR1 SGHDN, CDR2 FVKESK. The CDR3 is CASSLKHSNSPLHF. CDR3 DNA: TGTGCCAGCAGCCTTAAACACAGCAATTCACCCCTCCACTTT.

Ten or more counts support this clonotype. The V gene is TRBV7-2, the J gene TRBJ2-3, with D possibly matching TRBD1 (6 bases). The CDR3 loop spans 12 amino acids. Deletions cut 6 bases from V and 4 bases from J, with 8 bases between. The V gene's germline CDR1 is SGHTA and CDR2 FQGNSA. In DNA, the CDR3 is TGTGCCAGCAGTCGACAGGCAGATACGCAGTATTTT. It specifies CASSRQADTQYF. Complete variable domain (other parts from reference TRBV7-2 and TRBJ2-3): GAGVSQSPSNKVTEKGKDVELRCDPISGHTALYWYRQSLGQGLEFLIYFQGNSAPDKSGLPSDRFSAERTGGSVSTLTIQRTQQEDSAVYLCASSRQADTQYFGPGTRLTVL.

This clonotype has a count of ten or more. V is TRBV7-2 and J is TRBJ2-1; TRBD2 matches 9 bases. V lost 1 base and J lost 3; bases outside the gene matches: 13. Germline V lookup: CDR1 SGHTA, CDR2 FQGNSA. The CDR3 totals 19 residues. The CDR3 DNA follows: TGTGCCAGCAGCTTAGGGGGGATGGTAGCGGGGGCCAACTACAATGAGCAGTTCTTC. Its protein is CASSLGGMVAGANYNEQFF.

This clonotype was recorded at least ten times. This sequence joins TRBV7-2 and TRBJ2-5, with 11 bases identical to TRBD2. With 5 bases clipped from V and 1 base from J, the junction kept 3 bases outside the gene matches. The CDR3 totals 15 residues. The germline V gene encodes CDR1 SGHTA and CDR2 FQGNSA. The CDR3 sequence: CASSRGTSGQETQYF. Written as DNA, the CDR3 is TGTGCCAGCAGCCGGGGGACTAGCGGCCAAGAGACCCAGTACTTC.

This clonotype was observed at least ten times. V gene TRBV10-3 combines with J gene TRBJ2-5; D is unclear. Germline V lookup: CDR1 ENHRY, CDR2 SYGVKD. The CDR3 contains 14 residues. Deletions cut 0 bases from V and 1 base from J, with 6 bases between. The CDR3 is CAISESNSQETQYF. CDR3 DNA: TGTGCCATCAGTGAGTCGAACAGCCAAGAGACCCAGTACTTC.

This clonotype was recorded at least ten times. The chain has TRBV7-9 and TRBJ1-1; D remains ambiguous. CDR3 size: 13 residues. Trimming removed 3 bases at V and 1 base at J, with 6 bases between. CDR1 and CDR2 (germline): SEHNR, FQNEAQ (reference sequence). This CDR3 is CASSFGENTEAFF. The CDR3 DNA is TGTGCCAGCAGCTTCGGCGAGAACACTGAAGCTTTCTTT.

This clonotype was recorded many times. The CDR3 here is CASSLLTGGEAFF. CDR3 DNA sequence: TGTGCCAGCAGCTTACTTACCGGCGGTGAAGCTTTCTTT. The chain links TRBV11-3 to TRBJ1-1; D gene ambiguous. The V end was cut by 2 bases, the J end by 7 bases, with 11 bases between. Germline CDR1 reads SGHNT; CDR2 reads YENEEA. The CDR3 has 13 residues. Full variable domain (remainder filled in from reference TRBV11-3 and TRBJ1-1): EAGVVQSPRYKIIEKKQPVAFWCNPISGHNTLYWYLQNLGQGPELLIRYENEEAVDDSQLPKDRFSAERLKGVDSTLKIQPAELGDSAVYLCASSLLTGGEAFFGQGTRLTVV.

The V and J genes are TRBV10-3 and TRBJ2-3; 11 positions match TRBD2. The CDR3 totals 16 residues. CDR1 is ENHRY, CDR2 SYGVKD, per germline. J gave up 2 bases and V 5 bases, and 6 bases lay outside the gene matches. Written as DNA, the CDR3 is TGTGCCATCAGTCTACTAGCGGGGGCTTTCACAGATACGCAGTATTTT. Translated, it gives CAISLLAGAFTDTQYF.

This clonotype has ten or more counts. The chain joins TRBV7-3 to TRBJ2-2, with D perhaps TRBD1 (5 bases). This CDR3 is built from 13 residues. The germline V gene has CDR1 SGHTA and CDR2 FQGTGA. Between the trimmed V and J ends, which lost 3 bases and 5 bases, there was a span of 7 bases. As DNA, the CDR3 is TGTGCCAGCAGCTTCCAGGGTACCGGGGAGCTGTTTTTT. Translating it yields CASSFQGTGELFF.

This clonotype was observed many times. V is TRBV7-2 and J is TRBJ1-1, with D possibly TRBD1 on 6 matching bases. The CDR3 length is 13 residues. CDR1 is SGHTA, CDR2 FQGNSA, per germline. V lost 5 bases and J lost 7, with 14 bases in between. The CDR3 sequence is CASSPQGLLEAFF. CDR3 in DNA: TGTGCCAGCAGCCCCCAGGGGCTGCTTGAAGCTTTCTTT.

The chain recombines TRBV10-3 with TRBJ1-2; 10 nucleotides line up with TRBD1. The CDR3 length is 16 residues. After removal of 3 bases from V and 4 bases from J, the junction contained 8 bases not matched to a gene. Germline loops: CDR1 ENHRY, CDR2 SYGVKD. DNA for the CDR3: TGTGCCATCAGTGATACCGACAGGGGGCCCCTCTATGGCTACACCTTC. Its protein is CAISDTDRGPLYGYTF.

This clonotype was detected ten times or more. J is TRBJ2-2 and V is TRBV6-6; D remains ambiguous. The length of the CDR3 is 14 residues. Trimming pared 2 bases from V and 1 base from J, leaving 5 bases between. Germline V lookup: CDR1 MNHNY, CDR2 SVGAGI (reference sequence). CDR3 DNA sequence: TGTGCCAGCAGTTACAGGGAGAACACCGGGGAGCTGTTTTTT. It encodes CASSYRENTGELFF.

Many counts were recorded for this clonotype. The gene calls are TRBV11-1 and TRBJ2-2; D ambiguous. V was pared by 4 bases and J by 1 base, with 10 bases between. The CDR3 runs to 15 residues. Germline V gene sequence: CDR1 SGHAT, CDR2 FQDESV (reference sequence). CDR3: CASSSHWQNTGELFF. Here the CDR3 DNA reads TGTGCCAGCAGCTCCCACTGGCAGAACACCGGGGAGCTGTTTTTT.

This clonotype was observed at least ten times. The chain carries TRBV2 and TRBJ1-6; no clear D gene. Germline CDR1 reads SNHLY; CDR2 reads FYNNEI. Trimming shortened V by 3 bases and J by 11 bases, and 11 bases separated the two germline ends. This CDR3 region has 13 residues. The CDR3 DNA reads TGTGCCAGCAGTGACGCCCCAAGAACACCCCTCCACTTT. Translation gives CASSDAPRTPLHF.

This clonotype was found many times. The chain recombines TRBV20-1 with TRBJ1-1; D is ambiguous. CDR1 DFQATT and CDR2 SNEGSKA come from the germline V gene (reference sequence). V was trimmed by 0 bases and J by 3 bases, leaving 8 bases between them. The CDR3 contains 13 residues. The CDR3 nucleotides read TGCAGTGCTAGAGACATGATGTACACTGAAGCTTTCTTT. This sequence encodes CSARDMMYTEAFF.

This clonotype was recorded many times. The CDR3 nucleotides are TGTGCCAGCCGACGTCAGGGGCAAGAGACCCAGTACTTC. It specifies CASRRQGQETQYF. The chain carries TRBV28 and TRBJ2-5, with D perhaps TRBD1 (6 bases). V shed 8 bases and J shed 2 bases, with 12 bases lying between them. Germline CDR1 and CDR2: MDHEN and SYDVKM. This CDR3 is built from 13 residues.

A word on this clonotype: One base away lies a much larger clone, so this may be a sequencing read error. The gene calls are TRBV9 and TRBJ2-7; 8 bases align to TRBD1. The CDR3 sequence is 15 residues long. CDR1 SGDLS and CDR2 YYNGEE come from the germline V gene. The CDR3 DNA reads TGTGCCAACAGCGGATCCGGGACAGGACACTACGAGCAGTACTTC. It yields the protein CANSGSGTGHYEQYF.

This clonotype was detected many times. The chain carries TRBV7-8 and TRBJ2-7, with D perhaps matching TRBD1 or TRBD2 (6 bases each). Deletions cut 6 bases from V and 3 bases from J, with 18 bases between. CDR3 length: 15 residues. Germline CDR1 reads SGHVS; CDR2 reads FQNEAQ. CDR3 protein: CASRSGRGQYYEQYF. The CDR3 DNA reads as TGTGCCAGCAGGTCGGGTCGGGGGCAGTACTACGAGCAGTACTTC.

Many counts were recorded for this clonotype. V is TRBV7-2 and J is TRBJ1-1; D is unresolved. V was cut by 6 bases and J by 0 bases, with 8 bases left in between. CDR3 length: 13 amino acids. Germline V lookup: CDR1 SGHTA, CDR2 FQGNSA. CDR3 nucleotides: TGTGCCAGCAGAACCACAATGAACACTGAAGCTTTCTTT. Amino acid sequence: CASRTTMNTEAFF.

This clonotype was seen repeatedly, ten times or more. This chain joins TRBV5-4 and TRBJ2-7; 10 nucleotides match TRBD1. The CDR3 length is 14 residues. CDR1 is SGHNT and CDR2 is YYREEE in the germline V gene (reference sequence). After removal of 4 bases from V and 7 bases from J, the junction contained 8 bases not matched to a gene. CDR3 coding DNA: TGTGCCAGCAGCCGCGGACAGGGGGGTTCGGAGCAGTACTTC. Translation gives CASSRGQGGSEQYF.

This clonotype was seen ten or more times. The chain employs TRBV7-9 and TRBJ1-5; tentative D call: TRBD1 (6 bases). V lost 3 bases to trimming and J lost 3 bases, with 9 bases between them. The length of the CDR3 is 14 residues. CDR1 is SEHNR and CDR2 is FQNEAQ in the germline V gene (reference sequence). The chain's CDR3 is CASSFSGDNQPQHF. CDR3 DNA: TGTGCCAGCAGCTTTTCAGGGGACAATCAGCCCCAGCATTTT.